The rows below give T cell receptor beta chains drawn from one sample of a study of blood T cell repertoires in COVID-19. The protocol was immunoSEQ multiplex PCR, while the TCRdb copy is restricted to in-frame clones and leaves out a portion. Among 120,000 to 150,000 clones listed, over 85% were seen once. Sequencing used peripheral blood. The receptors originated from a human donor in a cohort sampled during active COVID-19. Each CDR3 is given with its conserved first and last residue. A D gene is named only where the DNA matches it firmly. The size field is filled for only some rows; it gives once, few, many or a size class.

TRBV2	TRBJ1-5	TRBD1	once	CASTPGQGNQPQHF	TGTGCCAGCACCCCGGGACAGGGGAATCAGCCCCAGCATTTT
TRBV30	TRBJ1-6	NA	NA	CAWGYSRSYNSPLHF	TGTGCCTGGGGCTACTCCCGCTCCTATAATTCACCCCTCCACTTT
TRBV7-9	TRBJ2-2	NA	NA	CASSSLRGTGELFF	TGTGCCAGCAGCTCCCTCAGGGGAACCGGGGAGCTGTTTTTT
TRBV18	TRBJ2-2	NA	once	CASSPRLSSNTGELFF	TGTGCCAGCTCACCACGTCTTAGTTCGAACACCGGGGAGCTGTTTTTT
TRBV6-5	TRBJ2-7	NA	once	CASALRSQGFYEQYF	TGTGCCAGCGCTCTTAGGAGTCAGGGGTTTTACGAGCAGTACTTC
TRBV7-3	TRBJ2-1	TRBD2	NA	CASSLSPRASGGALNEQFF	TGTGCCAGCAGCTTATCCCCGCGGGCTAGCGGGGGGGCCTTAAATGAGCAGTTCTTC
TRBV7-9	TRBJ2-7	NA	NA	CASSPRGASYEQYF	TGTGCCAGCAGCCCCCGGGGGGCCTCCTACGAGCAGTACTTC
TRBV3-1/TRBV3-2	TRBJ2-2	TRBD1	NA	CASSPGQGRTGELFF	TGTGCCAGCAGCCCAGGACAGGGAAGGACCGGGGAGCTGTTTTTT
TRBV5-1	TRBJ2-1	TRBD2	NA	CASSLILAGVVNEQFF	TGCGCCAGCAGCTTGATCCTAGCGGGGGTGGTAAATGAGCAGTTCTTC
TRBV5-1	TRBJ2-5	TRBD2	NA	CASSLVASGGQETQYF	TGCGCCAGCAGCTTGGTGGCTAGCGGGGGGCAAGAGACCCAGTACTTC